One sample yielded the 13 T cell receptor beta chains listed below, sequenced in a study of T-cell memory formation after mild COVID-19. TCRdb redid the calling of the 5' RACE reads with MiXCR, one entry per CDR3 protein. The table lists roughly 89,000 distinct CDR3 sequences, about 13% of them singletons, with 27% in the top ten. The material sequenced was PBMCs or a T cell subset sorted from them (not recorded which). The source of these receptors is an adult woman who had mild COVID-19 (a few samples of this study predate the infection). Cell type and time point are not known.

V is TRBV9 and J is TRBJ1-4; D is unresolved. CDR1 and CDR2 from the germline V gene are SGDLS and YYNGEE. The CDR3 is 16 amino acids. V was clipped by 3 bases and J by 3 bases, with 15 bases between them. The CDR3 coding sequence is TGTGCCAGCAGCGCCGCCGGGCGGGGTCCTAATGAAAAACTGTTTTTT. Translation gives CASSAAGRGPNEKLFF.

This clonotype came up many times. V usage is TRBV6-4 and J usage is TRBJ2-3; 10 bases map to TRBD2. Germline CDR1 MRHNA, CDR2 SNTAGT. V shed 0 bases and J 4 bases; nucleotides not matched to a gene: 4. The CDR3 is 16 amino acids. CDR3 in DNA: TGTGCCAGCAGTGACTCCAAGCGGGGGGGGCCAGATACGCAGTATTTT. Translating gives CASSDSKRGGPDTQYF.

The table lists this clonotype with a few counts. The chain joins TRBV29-1 to TRBJ2-1; the D call may be TRBD1 or TRBD2 (5 bases each). Germline CDR1 reads SQVTM; CDR2 reads ANQGSEA. Trimming left V 0 bases short and J 14 bases short, with 8 bases between. This CDR3 has 10 residues. For the CDR3, the DNA is TGCAGCGTTGAAGAGGGGGAGAAGTTCTTC. Translating it yields CSVEEGEKFF.

With respect to this clonotype: At one boundary the junction diverges from the germline segment, which might be a read error. The chain couples TRBV20-1 to TRBJ2-7; D is ambiguous. Germline V gene lookup returns CDR1 DFQATT and CDR2 SNEGSKA (reference sequence). This CDR3 is 13 amino acids long. The CDR3 DNA reads TGCAGTGCTAGAGATATAGACACTTACGTGCAGTACTTC. As protein: CSARDIDTYVQYF.

This clonotype was seen repeatedly, ten times or more. The chain's CDR3 is CASSAPGGTGELFF. CDR3 nucleotides: TGTGCCAGCAGCGCTCCAGGTGGCACCGGGGAGCTGTTTTTT. The V call is TRBV9, the J call TRBJ2-2; no clear D gene. From germline, CDR1 is SGDLS and CDR2 YYNGEE. The CDR3 covers 14 residues. Trimming pared 3 bases from V and 4 bases from J, leaving 10 bases between.

This chain connects TRBV9 to TRBJ2-7; D assignment may be TRBD1 or TRBD2 (5 bases each). The CDR3 totals 14 residues. Germline CDR1 and CDR2: SGDLS and YYNGEE. V was pared by 4 bases and J by 0 bases, with 11 bases between. CDR3 sequence reads: CASSRDLSSYEQYF. The CDR3 DNA follows: TGTGCCAGCAGCAGGGACCTAAGCTCCTACGAGCAGTACTTC.

This clonotype was seen more than once but under ten times. The genes are TRBV7-7 and TRBJ2-1, with D hard to call. V was pared by 3 bases and J by 8 bases, with 14 bases between. Germline V gives CDR1 SSHAT, CDR2 FNYEAQ (reference sequence). The CDR3 consists of 14 residues. The CDR3 reads CASSLGSGGDEQFF. CDR3 coding DNA: TGTGCCAGCAGCTTGGGATCGGGTGGGGATGAGCAGTTCTTC.

This rearrangement joins TRBV29-1 to TRBJ2-7, with D possibly TRBD2 on 5 matching bases. The CDR3 consists of 13 residues. The germline CDR1 and CDR2 sequences are SQVTM and ANQGSEA. V lost 6 bases and J lost 0, with 12 bases in between. The CDR3 spells CSVTESGSYEQYF. The CDR3 DNA sequence: TGCAGCGTCACGGAGAGCGGCTCCTACGAGCAGTACTTC.

The chain uses TRBV12-3 or TRBV12-4 and TRBJ1-5; no firm D call. The CDR3 consists of 15 residues. The V and J ends lost 1 base and 3 bases respectively, with 10 bases between them. The CDR3 coding sequence is TGTGCCAGCAGTTTAGGGGTAGATGTCAATCAGCCCCAGCATTTT. Amino acid sequence: CASSLGVDVNQPQHF.

The genes are TRBV7-6 and TRBJ1-6; a possible D gene is TRBD1 (5 bases). The CDR3 covers 14 residues. Germline CDR1 SGHVS, CDR2 FNYEAQ. The V end was cut by 2 bases, the J end by 9 bases, with 11 bases between. The CDR3 region is CASSLSGPSSPLHF. CDR3 DNA: TGTGCCAGCAGCTTATCAGGGCCCTCTTCACCCCTCCACTTT. The variable domain in full, completed from reference TRBV7-6 and TRBJ1-6, reads GAGVSQSPRYKVTKRGQDVALRCDPISGHVSLYWYRQALGQGPEFLTYFNYEAQQDKSGLPNDRFSAERPEGSISTLTIQRTEQRDSAMYRCASSLSGPSSPLHFGNGTRLTVT.

There are a few counts of this clonotype. An end of the junction differs from the germline gene, which may be a read error. The chain carries TRBV14 and TRBJ2-7, with D perhaps matching TRBD2 (8 bases). This CDR3 spans 14 amino acids. Looked up from germline, CDR1 is SGHDN and CDR2 is FVKESK. CDR3 protein: CASSLEGAAGAQHF. CDR3 nucleotide sequence: TGTGCCAGCAGCCTCGAGGGGGCAGCGGGGGCCCAGCACTTC.

This clonotype was counted ten times or more. Compared with germline, one end of the junction differs, possibly owing to a read error. The chain employs TRBV10-3 and TRBJ2-7; the D is unclear. CDR1 ENHRY and CDR2 SYGVKD come from the germline V gene. This CDR3 comprises 13 residues. The CDR3 DNA reads as TGTGCCATCAGTGGTTTAGACTCCAACGAGCAGTACTTC. As protein: CAISGLDSNEQYF.

This clonotype has more than one count but fewer than ten. At one end, the junction sequence differs from germline, possibly due to a read error. The chain carries TRBV3-1 and TRBJ2-7; the D gene is possibly TRBD1 (6 bases). Germline V gene data show CDR1 as LGHDT and CDR2 as YNNKEL (reference sequence). The CDR3 runs to 16 residues. The DNA of the CDR3 is TGTGCCAGCAGCGAAGAGGCCCCCGGGACACCCTACGAGCAGTACTTC. Its translation is CASSEEAPGTPYEQYF.